The next 2 T cell receptor beta chains were all read from a single sample in a study of technical replicates of blood from several donors. Repertoires were generated with immunoSEQ multiplex PCR, while TCRdb's copy carries only in-frame clones and drops some. The sample holds about 80,000 clones, around 94% seen once. The sample was T cells isolated from PBMCs. These receptors were collected from a human donor in good health.

CDR3: CASSPRWGEVSNEQFF. CDR3 sequence (DNA): TGTGCCAGCAGCCCCCGGTGGGGGGAGGTATCCAATGAGCAGTTCTTC. The rearrangement joins TRBV9 to TRBJ2-1; TRBD2 is a possible D gene (6 bases). Trimming removed 4 bases at V and 6 bases at J, with 20 bases between. The germline CDR1 and CDR2 sequences are SGDLS and YYNGEE. This CDR3 has 16 amino acids. Drawing the rest from reference TRBV9 and TRBJ2-1, the complete variable domain is DSGVTQTPKHLITATGQRVTLRCSPRSGDLSVYWYQQSLDQGLQFLIQYYNGEERAKGNILERFSAQQFPDLHSELNLSSLELGDSALYFCASSPRWGEVSNEQFFGPGTRLTVL.

The chain recombines TRBV9 with TRBJ2-6; D remains unclear. The CDR3 loop spans 17 amino acids. Per germline, CDR1 SGDLS and CDR2 YYNGEE. Trimming cost V 0 bases and J 0 bases, with 10 bases left between them. The CDR3 bases are TGTGCCAGCAGCGTAGATCCCCGTTACTCTGGGGCCAACGTCCTGACTTTC. Translating gives CASSVDPRYSGANVLTF. Based on the CDR3 plus reference TRBV9 and TRBJ2-6, the full variable domain is DSGVTQTPKHLITATGQRVTLRCSPRSGDLSVYWYQQSLDQGLQFLIQYYNGEERAKGNILERFSAQQFPDLHSELNLSSLELGDSALYFCASSVDPRYSGANVLTFGAGSRLTVL.